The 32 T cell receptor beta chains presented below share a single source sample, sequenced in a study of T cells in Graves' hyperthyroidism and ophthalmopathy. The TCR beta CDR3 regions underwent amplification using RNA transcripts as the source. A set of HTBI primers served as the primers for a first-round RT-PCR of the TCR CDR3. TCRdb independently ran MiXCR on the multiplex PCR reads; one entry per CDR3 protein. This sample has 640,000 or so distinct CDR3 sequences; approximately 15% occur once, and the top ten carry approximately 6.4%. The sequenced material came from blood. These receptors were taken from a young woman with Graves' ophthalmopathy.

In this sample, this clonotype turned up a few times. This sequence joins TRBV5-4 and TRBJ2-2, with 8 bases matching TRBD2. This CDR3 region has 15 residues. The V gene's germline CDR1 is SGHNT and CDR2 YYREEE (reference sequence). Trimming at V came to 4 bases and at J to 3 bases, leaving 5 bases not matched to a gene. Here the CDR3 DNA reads TGTGCCAGCAGCCGCCCAGCGGGAGACACCGGGGAGCTGTTTTTT. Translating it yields CASSRPAGDTGELFF.

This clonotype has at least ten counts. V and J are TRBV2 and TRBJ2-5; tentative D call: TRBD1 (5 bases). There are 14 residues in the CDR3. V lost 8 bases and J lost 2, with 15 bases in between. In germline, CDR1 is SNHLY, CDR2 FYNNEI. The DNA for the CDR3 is TGTGCCAGCTCTCAGGACATCCAACAAGAGACCCAGTACTTC. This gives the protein CASSQDIQQETQYF. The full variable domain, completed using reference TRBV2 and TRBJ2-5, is EPEVTQTPSHQVTQMGQEVILRCVPISNHLYFYWYRQILGQKVEFLVSFYNNEISEKSEIFDDQFSVERPDGSNFTLKIRSTKLEDSAMYFCASSQDIQQETQYFGPGTRLLVL.

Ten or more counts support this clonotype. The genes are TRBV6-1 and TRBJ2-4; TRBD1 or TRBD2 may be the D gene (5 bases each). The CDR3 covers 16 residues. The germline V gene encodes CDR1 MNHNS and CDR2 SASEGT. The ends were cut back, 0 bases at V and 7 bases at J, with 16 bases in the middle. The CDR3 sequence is CASSEALGTLANIQYF. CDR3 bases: TGTGCCAGCAGTGAAGCGCTGGGGACGTTAGCGAACATTCAGTACTTC.

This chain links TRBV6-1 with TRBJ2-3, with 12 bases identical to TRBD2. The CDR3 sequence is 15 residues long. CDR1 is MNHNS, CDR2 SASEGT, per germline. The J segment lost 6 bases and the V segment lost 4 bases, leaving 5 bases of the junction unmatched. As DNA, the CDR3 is TGTGCCAGCAGTGTACCTAGCGGGAGGGCCGATACGCAGTATTTT. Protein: CASSVPSGRADTQYF.

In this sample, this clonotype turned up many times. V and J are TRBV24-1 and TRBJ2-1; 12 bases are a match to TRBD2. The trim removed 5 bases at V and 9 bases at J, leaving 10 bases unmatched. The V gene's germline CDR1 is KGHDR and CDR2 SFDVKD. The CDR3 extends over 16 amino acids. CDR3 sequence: CATSGTSGRSLAEQFF. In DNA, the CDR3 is TGTGCCACCAGTGGCACTAGCGGGAGGAGCTTGGCTGAGCAGTTCTTC.

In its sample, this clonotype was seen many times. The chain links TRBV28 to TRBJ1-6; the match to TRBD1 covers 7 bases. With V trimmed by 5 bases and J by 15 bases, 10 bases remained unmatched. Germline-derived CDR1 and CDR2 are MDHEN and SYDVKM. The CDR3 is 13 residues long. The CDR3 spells CASSGTVPWLLHF. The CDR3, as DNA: TGTGCCAGCAGTGGGACAGTTCCTTGGCTCCTCCACTTT.

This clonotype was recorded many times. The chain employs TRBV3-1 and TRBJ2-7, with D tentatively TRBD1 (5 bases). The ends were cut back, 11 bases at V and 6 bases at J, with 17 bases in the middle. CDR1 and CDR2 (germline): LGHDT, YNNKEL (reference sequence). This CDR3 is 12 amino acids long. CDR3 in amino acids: CAAGQGFGEQYF. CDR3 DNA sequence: TGTGCCGCAGGGCAGGGCTTCGGCGAGCAGTACTTC.

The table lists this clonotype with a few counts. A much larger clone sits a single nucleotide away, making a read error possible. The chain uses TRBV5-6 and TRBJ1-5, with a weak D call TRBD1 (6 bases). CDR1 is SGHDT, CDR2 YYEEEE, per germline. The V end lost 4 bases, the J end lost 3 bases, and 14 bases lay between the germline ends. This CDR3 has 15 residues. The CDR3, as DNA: TGTGCCAGCAGCAGCCAGGGGAGGGACAATCAGCCCCAGCATTTT. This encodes CASSSQGRDNQPQHF.

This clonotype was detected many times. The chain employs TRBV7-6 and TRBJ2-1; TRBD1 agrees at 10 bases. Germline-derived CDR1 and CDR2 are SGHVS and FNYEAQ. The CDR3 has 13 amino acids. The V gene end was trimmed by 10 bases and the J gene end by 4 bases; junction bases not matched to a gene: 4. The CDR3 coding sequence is TGTGCCACCATGGACAGGGGGTACAATGAGCAGTTCTTC. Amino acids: CATMDRGYNEQFF.

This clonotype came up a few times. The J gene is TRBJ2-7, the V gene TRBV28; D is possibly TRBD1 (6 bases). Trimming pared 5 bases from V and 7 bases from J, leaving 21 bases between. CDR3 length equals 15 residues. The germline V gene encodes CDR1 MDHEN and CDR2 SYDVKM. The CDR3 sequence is CASSVGHTPFSEQYF. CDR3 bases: TGTGCCAGCAGTGTGGGACATACCCCCTTTTCGGAGCAGTACTTC.

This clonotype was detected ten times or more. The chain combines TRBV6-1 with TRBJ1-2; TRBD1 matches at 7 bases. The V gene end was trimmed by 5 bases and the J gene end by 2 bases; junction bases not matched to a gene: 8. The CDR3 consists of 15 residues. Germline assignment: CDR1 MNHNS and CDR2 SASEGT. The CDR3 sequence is CASSRRQGTNYGYTF. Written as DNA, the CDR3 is TGTGCCAGCAGTCGACGACAGGGAACAAACTATGGCTACACCTTC.

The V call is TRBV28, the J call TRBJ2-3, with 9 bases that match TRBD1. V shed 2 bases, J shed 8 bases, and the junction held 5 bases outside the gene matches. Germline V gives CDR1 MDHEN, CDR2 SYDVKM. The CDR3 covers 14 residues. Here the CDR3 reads CASSLTGTGSTQYF. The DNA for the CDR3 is TGTGCCAGCAGTTTAACCGGGACAGGGAGTACGCAGTATTTT.

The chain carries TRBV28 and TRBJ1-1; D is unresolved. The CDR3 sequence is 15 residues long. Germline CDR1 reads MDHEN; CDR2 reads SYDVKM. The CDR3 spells CDGSLKPRVNTEAFF. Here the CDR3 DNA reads TGTGACGGCAGTTTAAAGCCCCGGGTGAACACTGAAGCTTTCTTT.

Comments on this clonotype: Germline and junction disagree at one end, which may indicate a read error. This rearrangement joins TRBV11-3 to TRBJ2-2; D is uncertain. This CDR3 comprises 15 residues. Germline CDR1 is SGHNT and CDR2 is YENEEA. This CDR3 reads CASSLLDRFTGELFF. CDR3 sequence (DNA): TGCGCCAGCAGCCTCCTCGACCGGTTCACCGGGGAGCTGTTTTTT.

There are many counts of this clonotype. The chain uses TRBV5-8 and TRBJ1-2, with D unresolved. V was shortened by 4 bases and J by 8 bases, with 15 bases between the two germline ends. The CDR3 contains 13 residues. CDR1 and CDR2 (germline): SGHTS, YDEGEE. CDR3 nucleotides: TGTGCCAGCAGCAAGGATCGGGTACAAGGCTACACCTTC. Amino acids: CASSKDRVQGYTF. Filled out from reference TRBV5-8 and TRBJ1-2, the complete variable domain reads EAGVTQSPTHLIKTRGQQATLRCSPISGHTSVYWYQQALGLGLQFLLWYDEGEERNRGNFPPRFSGRQFPNYSSELNVNALELEDSALYLCASSKDRVQGYTFGSGTRLTVV.

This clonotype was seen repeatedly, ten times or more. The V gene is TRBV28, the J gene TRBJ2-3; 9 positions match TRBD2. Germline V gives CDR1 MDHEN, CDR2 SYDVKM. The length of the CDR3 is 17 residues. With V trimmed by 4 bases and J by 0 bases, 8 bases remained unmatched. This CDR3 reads CASSWETSGSSTDTQYF. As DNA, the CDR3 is TGTGCCAGCAGTTGGGAGACTAGCGGCTCTAGCACAGATACGCAGTATTTT.

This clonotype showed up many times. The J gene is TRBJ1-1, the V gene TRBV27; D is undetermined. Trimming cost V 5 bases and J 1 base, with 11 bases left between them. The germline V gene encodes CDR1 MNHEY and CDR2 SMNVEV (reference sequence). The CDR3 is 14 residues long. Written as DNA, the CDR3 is TGTGCCAGCAGTGATCCGGGAGGGAACACTGAAGCTTTCTTT. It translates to CASSDPGGNTEAFF.

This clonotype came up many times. CDR3 DNA sequence: TGTGCCAGCAGCTCGGGACTAGCGGGAGGTACGCAAGAGACCCAGTACTTC. Encoded protein: CASSSGLAGGTQETQYF. This sequence joins TRBV7-9 and TRBJ2-5; 15 bases match TRBD2. V dropped 4 bases and J dropped 2; count of bases not matched to a gene: 5. CDR1 and CDR2 (germline): SEHNR, FQNEAQ (reference sequence). CDR3 length: 17 amino acids.

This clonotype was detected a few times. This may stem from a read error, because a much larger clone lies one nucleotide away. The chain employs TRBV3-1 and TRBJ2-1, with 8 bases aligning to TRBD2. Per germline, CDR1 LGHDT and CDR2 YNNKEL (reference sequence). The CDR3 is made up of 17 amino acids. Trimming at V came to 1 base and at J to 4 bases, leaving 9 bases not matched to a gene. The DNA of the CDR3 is TGTGCCAGCAGCCAAGGCCAGGGCGGGAGGTCGTACAATGAGCAGTTCTTC. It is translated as CASSQGQGGRSYNEQFF.

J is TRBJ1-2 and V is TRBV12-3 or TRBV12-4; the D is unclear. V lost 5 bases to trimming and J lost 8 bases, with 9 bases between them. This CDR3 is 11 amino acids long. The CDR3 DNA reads TGTGCCAGCAGTCTCCCGGGGGGCTACACCTTC. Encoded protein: CASSLPGGYTF.

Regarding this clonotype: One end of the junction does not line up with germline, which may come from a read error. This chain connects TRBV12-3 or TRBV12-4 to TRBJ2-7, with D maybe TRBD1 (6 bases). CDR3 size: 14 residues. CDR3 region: CASSSTAGAYGQYF. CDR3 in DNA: TGTGCCAGCAGTTCGACGGCAGGGGCCTACGGGCAGTACTTC.

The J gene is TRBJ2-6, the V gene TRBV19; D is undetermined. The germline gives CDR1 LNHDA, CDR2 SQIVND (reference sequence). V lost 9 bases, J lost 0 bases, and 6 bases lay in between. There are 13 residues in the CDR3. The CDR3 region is CASGNSGANVLTF. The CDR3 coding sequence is TGTGCCAGCGGAAACTCTGGGGCCAACGTCCTGACTTTC.

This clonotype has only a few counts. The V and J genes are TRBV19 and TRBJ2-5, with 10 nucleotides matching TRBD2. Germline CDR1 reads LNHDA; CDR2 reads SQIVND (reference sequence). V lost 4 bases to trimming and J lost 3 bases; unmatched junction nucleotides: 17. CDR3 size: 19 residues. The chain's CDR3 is CASSSRGRTLAGAEETQYF. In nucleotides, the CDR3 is TGTGCCAGTAGTAGTCGGGGGAGGACGCTAGCGGGAGCGGAAGAGACCCAGTACTTC.

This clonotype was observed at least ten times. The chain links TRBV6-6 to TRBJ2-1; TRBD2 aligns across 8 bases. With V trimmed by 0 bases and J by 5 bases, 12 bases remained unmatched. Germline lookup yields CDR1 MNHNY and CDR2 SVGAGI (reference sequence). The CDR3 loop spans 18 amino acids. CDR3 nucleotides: TGTGCCAGCAGTTACTCGGTCCATCTGCGGGAGGCCCACAATGAGCAGTTCTTC. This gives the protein CASSYSVHLREAHNEQFF.

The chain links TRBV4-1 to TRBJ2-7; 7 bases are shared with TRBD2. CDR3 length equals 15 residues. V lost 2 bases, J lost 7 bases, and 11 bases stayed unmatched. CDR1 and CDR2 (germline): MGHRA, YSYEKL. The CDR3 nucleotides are TGCGCCAGCAGCCAATTCGCAACTAGCGCGCAGGAGCAGTACTTC. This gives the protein CASSQFATSAQEQYF.

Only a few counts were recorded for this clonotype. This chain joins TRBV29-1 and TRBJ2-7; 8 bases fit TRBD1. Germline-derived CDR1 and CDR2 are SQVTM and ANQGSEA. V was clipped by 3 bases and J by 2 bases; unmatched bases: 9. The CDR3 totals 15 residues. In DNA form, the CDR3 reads TGCAGCGTTGAGGGGGTGACAGGGGCGCCCTACGAGCAGTACTTC. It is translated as CSVEGVTGAPYEQYF.

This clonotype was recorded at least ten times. The CDR3 loop is CASSLKGASNTEAFF. CDR3 DNA sequence: TGTGCCAGCAGCTTAAAGGGTGCGTCAAACACTGAAGCTTTCTTT. The V and J genes are TRBV7-2 and TRBJ1-1; D unclear. The CDR3 totals 15 residues. Looked up from germline, CDR1 is SGHTA and CDR2 is FQGNSA. Trimming removed 2 bases at V and 2 bases at J, with 12 bases between. Supplemented by reference TRBV7-2 and TRBJ1-1, the full variable domain reads GAGVSQSPSNKVTEKGKDVELRCDPISGHTALYWYRQSLGQGLEFLIYFQGNSAPDKSGLPSDRFSAERTGGSVSTLTIQRTQQEDSAVYLCASSLKGASNTEAFFGQGTRLTVV.

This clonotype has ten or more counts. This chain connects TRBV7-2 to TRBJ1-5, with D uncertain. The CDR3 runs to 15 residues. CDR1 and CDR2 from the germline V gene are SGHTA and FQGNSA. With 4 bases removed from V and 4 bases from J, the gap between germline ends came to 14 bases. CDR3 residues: CASSWAEGANQPQHF. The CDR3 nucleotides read TGTGCCAGCAGCTGGGCGGAAGGCGCTAATCAGCCCCAGCATTTT.

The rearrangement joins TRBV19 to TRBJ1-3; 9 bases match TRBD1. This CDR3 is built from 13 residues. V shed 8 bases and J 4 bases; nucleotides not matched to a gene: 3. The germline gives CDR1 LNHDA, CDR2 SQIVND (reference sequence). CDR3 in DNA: TGTGCCAGTGGGACAGGGATCGGAAACACCATATATTTT. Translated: CASGTGIGNTIYF.

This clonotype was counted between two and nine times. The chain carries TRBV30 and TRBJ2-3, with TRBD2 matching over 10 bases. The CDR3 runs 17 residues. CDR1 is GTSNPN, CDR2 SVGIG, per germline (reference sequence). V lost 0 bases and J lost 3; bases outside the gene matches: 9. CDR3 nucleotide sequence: TGTGCCTGGAGTGTACGGCTAGCGGGAGTGTCGACAGATACGCAGTATTTT. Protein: CAWSVRLAGVSTDTQYF.

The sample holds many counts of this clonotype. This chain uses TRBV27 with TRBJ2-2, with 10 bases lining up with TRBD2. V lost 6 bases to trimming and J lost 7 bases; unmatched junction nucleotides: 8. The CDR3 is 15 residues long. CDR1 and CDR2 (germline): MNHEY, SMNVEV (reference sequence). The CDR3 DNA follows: TGTGCCAGCAGGCACAGCGGGAGGGATAACGGGGAGCTGTTTTTT. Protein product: CASRHSGRDNGELFF.

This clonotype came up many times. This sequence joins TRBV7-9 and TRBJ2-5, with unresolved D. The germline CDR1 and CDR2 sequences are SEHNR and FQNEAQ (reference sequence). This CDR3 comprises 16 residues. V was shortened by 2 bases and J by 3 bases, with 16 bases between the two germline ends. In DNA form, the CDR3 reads TGTGCCAGCAGCTTAATATATCAGGCGTCGAAAGAGACCCAGTACTTC. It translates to CASSLIYQASKETQYF.